Presented here are 18 T cell receptor beta chains from one specimen sequenced in a study of blood T cell repertoires in COVID-19. The repertoire was sequenced with immunoSEQ multiplex PCR; TCRdb's copy has only in-frame clones and lacks some. The sample lists around 470,000 clones, about 91% occurring once. Sequences were obtained from peripheral blood. The origin of the receptors is a young man with COVID-19, enrolled during active disease.

The chain recombines TRBV19 with TRBJ2-2; 12 bases match TRBD2. Looked up from germline, CDR1 is LNHDA and CDR2 is SQIVND (reference sequence). CDR3 length: 16 amino acids. V lost 6 bases, J lost 4 bases, and 6 bases stayed unmatched. CDR3 sequence: CASSPLAGGVTGELFF. CDR3 in DNA: TGTGCCAGTAGCCCTCTAGCGGGAGGGGTCACCGGGGAGCTGTTTTTT.

The chain combines TRBV4-1 with TRBJ1-1; possible D gene TRBD1, 5 bases. Trimming removed 0 bases from V and 8 bases from J, with 25 bases in between. The CDR3 spans 18 residues. The germline V gene encodes CDR1 MGHRA and CDR2 YSYEKL. The CDR3 is CASSQERVARRLNREAFF. In DNA, the CDR3 is TGCGCCAGCAGCCAAGAAAGGGTTGCCAGACGCTTGAACAGGGAAGCTTTCTTT.

The gene calls are TRBV5-6 and TRBJ1-2, with D uncertain. This CDR3 contains 12 residues. Trimming took off 0 bases at V and 7 bases at J, with 7 bases between the two ends. The germline gives CDR1 SGHDT, CDR2 YYEEEE. CDR3 DNA: TGTGCCAGCAGCTTGGGCGGACTTGGCTACACCTTC. It encodes CASSLGGLGYTF.

The chain carries TRBV7-9 and TRBJ2-7; 10 positions agree with TRBD1. This CDR3 has 17 amino acids. The junction had 19 bases not matched to a gene; V was cut back by 5 bases and J by 9 bases. The V gene's germline CDR1 is SEHNR and CDR2 FQNEAQ (reference sequence). The CDR3 DNA follows: TGTGCCAGCAGCACCGGACAGGGGGGGACTACCCGTGACGGGCAGTACTTC. Translated: CASSTGQGGTTRDGQYF.

The V call is TRBV30, the J call TRBJ2-1; maybe TRBD2 (6 bases). CDR3 length equals 13 residues. Trimming took off 2 bases at V and 7 bases at J, with 12 bases between the two ends. From germline, CDR1 is GTSNPN and CDR2 SVGIG (reference sequence). The CDR3, as DNA: TGTGCCTGGAGTTCCGGGACTGAGAATGAGCAGTTCTTC. Protein product: CAWSSGTENEQFF.

The genes are TRBV3-1 (or the pseudogene TRBV3-2) and TRBJ2-7, with D possibly TRBD2 on 6 matching bases. The CDR3 runs 16 residues. Germline V gene data show CDR1 as LGHDT and CDR2 as YNNKEL (reference sequence). The germline V and J ends were trimmed by 4 bases and 2 bases, with 18 bases remaining between them. CDR3 in amino acids: CASSRSGTLTAYEQYF. The CDR3 nucleotides read TGTGCCAGCAGCCGATCCGGGACTCTAACCGCCTACGAGCAGTACTTC.

The J gene is TRBJ2-1, the V gene TRBV10-3; 7 nucleotides agree with TRBD2. V lost 6 bases, J lost 5 bases, and 7 bases stayed unmatched. The CDR3 sequence is 14 residues long. The V gene's germline CDR1 is ENHRY and CDR2 SYGVKD. The CDR3 nucleotides are TGTGCCATCAGGCGGGACCGGGAGGACAATGAGCAGTTCTTC. Protein: CAIRRDREDNEQFF.

The V and J genes are TRBV7-9 and TRBJ1-6, with 7 bases fitting TRBD1. Germline V CDR1 and CDR2: SEHNR, FQNEAQ (reference sequence). V was pared by 4 bases and J by 5 bases, with 2 bases of the junction left unmatched. CDR3 length: 14 residues. The CDR3, as DNA: TGTGCCAGCAGCTCGGGACAGAATAATTCACCCCTCCACTTT. Its protein product is CASSSGQNNSPLHF.

V and J are TRBV5-1 and TRBJ2-3; 9 bases fit TRBD2. The V segment lost 1 base and the J segment 2 bases; nucleotides outside the gene matches: 5. Per germline, CDR1 SGHRS and CDR2 YFSETQ. This CDR3 is built from 16 residues. This CDR3 reads CASSLKRGEPTDTQYF. CDR3 nucleotide sequence: TGCGCCAGCAGCTTGAAGCGGGGGGAACCCACAGATACGCAGTATTTT.

The V gene is TRBV30, the J gene TRBJ2-7, with D possibly being TRBD1 (7 bases). This CDR3 is 15 amino acids long. CDR1 is GTSNPN, CDR2 SVGIG, per germline (reference sequence). With 5 bases removed from V and 5 bases from J, the gap between germline ends came to 22 bases. The CDR3, as DNA: TGTGCCTGGGCGAAGGGCGGGACAGCGTTGCACGAGCAGTACTTC. Translating it yields CAWAKGGTALHEQYF.

V usage is TRBV6-5 and J usage is TRBJ2-2; maybe TRBD2 (5 bases). Germline-derived CDR1 and CDR2 are MNHEY and SVGAGI. The CDR3 runs to 13 residues. V lost 8 bases and J 4 bases, leaving 11 bases between the germline ends. The CDR3 DNA sequence: TGTGCCAGCCTAGCTCGGCCCACCGGGGAGCTGTTTTTT. Its protein is CASLARPTGELFF.

The V and J genes are TRBV9 and TRBJ2-2, with D perhaps TRBD2 (6 bases). Trimming removed 3 bases from V and 5 bases from J, with 23 bases in between. CDR1 is SGDLS and CDR2 is YYNGEE in the germline V gene. The CDR3 consists of 18 residues. The CDR3 DNA reads TGTGCCAGCAGCGCCAACCCCCGGGACTCCCTAAAGACCGGGGAGCTGTTTTTT. Protein: CASSANPRDSLKTGELFF. The whole variable domain, filled in from reference TRBV9 and TRBJ2-2, reads DSGVTQTPKHLITATGQRVTLRCSPRSGDLSVYWYQQSLDQGLQFLIQYYNGEERAKGNILERFSAQQFPDLHSELNLSSLELGDSALYFCASSANPRDSLKTGELFFGEGSRLTVL.

V usage is TRBV3-1 (or the pseudogene TRBV3-2) and J usage is TRBJ2-6, with D unclear. The V end lost 1 base, the J end lost 2 bases, and 6 bases lay between the germline ends. This CDR3 is built from 15 residues. Germline lookup yields CDR1 LGHDT and CDR2 YNNKEL (reference sequence). Written as DNA, the CDR3 is TGTGCCAGCAGCCAAGGACTTGCTGGGGCCAACGTCCTGACTTTC. Translated: CASSQGLAGANVLTF.

This chain connects TRBV25-1 to TRBJ2-7; D call uncertain. The CDR3 sequence is 12 residues long. The germline CDR1 and CDR2 sequences are MGHDK and SYGVNS. V gave up 6 bases and J gave up 0 bases, with 6 bases separating them. This CDR3 reads CASRESSYEQYF. The CDR3 DNA reads as TGTGCCAGCAGGGAGAGCTCCTACGAGCAGTACTTC.

The chain employs TRBV18 and TRBJ1-5; D is perhaps TRBD1 (6 bases). The CDR3 has 13 amino acids. The V and J ends lost 4 bases and 4 bases respectively, with 8 bases between them. Germline V gene sequence: CDR1 KGHSH, CDR2 LQKENI. The CDR3 loop is CASSRQGNQPQHF. CDR3 DNA sequence: TGTGCCAGCTCACGGCAGGGGAATCAGCCCCAGCATTTT.

The chain carries TRBV5-4 and TRBJ2-5; 13 bases line up with TRBD2. This CDR3 has 16 amino acids. Germline V gene lookup returns CDR1 SGHNT and CDR2 YYREEE (reference sequence). V trimming: 4 bases; J trimming: 0 bases; junction bases outside the gene matches: 3. This CDR3 reads CASSVLAGGNQETQYF. CDR3 coding DNA: TGTGCCAGCAGCGTACTAGCGGGAGGGAACCAAGAGACCCAGTACTTC.

The V gene is TRBV19, the J gene TRBJ2-7; 8 bases align to TRBD1. The trim removed 1 base at V and 0 bases at J, leaving 2 bases unmatched. In germline, CDR1 is LNHDA, CDR2 SQIVND (reference sequence). CDR3 length equals 15 residues. CDR3 DNA sequence: TGTGCCAGTAGTATAGGACAGGGGCTCTCCTACGAGCAGTACTTC. It codes for CASSIGQGLSYEQYF.

The chain recombines TRBV6-2 or TRBV6-3 with TRBJ2-7, with 7 positions matching TRBD1. The length of the CDR3 is 17 residues. V trimming: 2 bases; J trimming: 0 bases; junction bases outside the gene matches: 10. CDR1 and CDR2 (germline): MNHEY, SVGEGT. The CDR3 spells CASSYPPAGGSSYEQYF. In DNA, the CDR3 is TGTGCCAGCAGTTACCCCCCCGCAGGGGGAAGCTCCTACGAGCAGTACTTC.